This TCR beta chain appears in the sequencing data of a study of technical replicates of blood from a handful of donors. Sequenced by immunoSEQ multiplex PCR; TCRdb stores in-frame clones only, minus some. The table lists tens of thousands of clones, 90% to 95% of them singletons. This clone was observed once. Germline-derived CDR1 and CDR2 are SGHNT and YYREEE (reference sequence). Deletions cut 3 bases from V and 0 bases from J, with 14 bases between. CDR3 size: 16 residues. This clonotype was obtained from a human donor in good health. The V call is TRBV5-4, the J call TRBJ2-3; the D gene is possibly TRBD1 (6 bases). The sample was T cells isolated from PBMCs. The chain's CDR3 is CASSSAGTTSTDTQYF. CDR3 nucleotides: TGTGCCAGCAGCTCGGCTGGGACAACTAGCACAGATACGCAGTATTTT.